Below, one T cell receptor (beta chain) is given with its context. The method was immunoSEQ multiplex PCR; TCRdb's version includes in-frame clones alone and lacks a portion of them. This table holds 250,000 to 300,000 clones, roughly 86% found once. The entry originates in a study of blood T cell repertoires in COVID-19. As for the study in general: Samples representing acute and convalescent COVID-19 were sourced from the United States, Italy and Spain. In each case, the material was cDNA or gDNA derived from T cells, B-cell-depleted T cells, or PBMCs.

Germline CDR1 and CDR2: SGHVS and FQNEAQ. CDR3 length: 15 amino acids. V lost 5 bases and J lost 0, with 12 bases in between. The sequenced sample consisted of PBMCs or T cells enriched from blood (not recorded which). The clonotype originates from a woman aged 60-75 years who had recovered from COVID-19. V and J are TRBV7-8 and TRBJ2-3; a possible D gene is TRBD1 (5 bases). The CDR3 DNA follows: TGTGCCAGCAGCCCCCGACAGATTAGCACAGATACGCAGTATTTT. Residues: CASSPRQISTDTQYF.